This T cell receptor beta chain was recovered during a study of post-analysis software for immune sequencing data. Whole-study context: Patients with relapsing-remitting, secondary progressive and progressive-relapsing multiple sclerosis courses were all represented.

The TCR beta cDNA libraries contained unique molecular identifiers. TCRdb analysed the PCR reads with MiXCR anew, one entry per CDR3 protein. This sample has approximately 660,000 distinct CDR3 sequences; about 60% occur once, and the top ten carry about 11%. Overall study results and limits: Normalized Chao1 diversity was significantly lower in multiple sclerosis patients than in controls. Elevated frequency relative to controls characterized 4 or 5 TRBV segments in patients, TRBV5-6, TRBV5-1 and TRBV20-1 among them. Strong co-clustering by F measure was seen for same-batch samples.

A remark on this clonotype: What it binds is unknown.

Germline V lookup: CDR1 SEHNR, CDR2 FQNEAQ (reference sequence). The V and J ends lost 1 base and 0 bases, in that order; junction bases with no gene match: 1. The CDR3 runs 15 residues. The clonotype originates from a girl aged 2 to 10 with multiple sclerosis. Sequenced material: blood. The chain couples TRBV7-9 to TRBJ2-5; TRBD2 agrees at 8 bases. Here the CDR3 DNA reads TGTGCCAGCAGCTTAGTGACTAGCGACCAAGAGACCCAGTACTTC. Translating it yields CASSLVTSDQETQYF.